A single T cell receptor beta chain is shown here with its context. Its antigen is unknown. No base-level quality is on record; no much larger clone is a single base apart. These data come from a study of CD8 T cells in ankylosing spondylitis (dated 2017 in TCRdb). At the level of the whole study: To find TCR variants linked to disease, the study profiled T cell receptor beta repertoires in ankylosing spondylitis patients and healthy donors. Peripheral blood was sampled, and synovial fluid was also collected from ankylosing spondylitis patients. The whole study cohort included about a hundred healthy donors and around 25 ankylosing spondylitis patients.

The CDR3, cysteine through phenylalanine, is 13 amino acids long. The read is trimmed to its CDR3 DNA, 39 bases read in frame from base 1. CDR1 and CDR2, per the germline V gene (reference sequence), are GTSNPN and SVGIG. Trimmed from V: 5 bases; trimmed from J: 9 bases; junction bases lacking a gene match: 5. The sample was run on an Illumina HiSeq 2500. Quantitative 5'-RACE with molecular barcodes was used to prepare TCR beta libraries. In the source study's methods: To identify disease-linked TCR variants, a new computational method was used, one built on a probabilistic model of VDJ rearrangement. The public reads were reanalyzed by TCRdb: fastp trimming at Q25, MiXCR alignment, in-frame beta chains only. Duplicate CDR3 protein sequences are folded into a single record with the most common DNA and genes. The V and J calls follow TCRdb's processing rather than the paper's. The sample yields 290,000 or so distinct CDR3 sequences; less than 25% were counted once. The ten largest clones add up to 3.5% of the sample.

Overall results and qualifications from the work: A CD8+ phenotype was shown by the disease-linked clones, which were found at relatively low frequencies in peripheral blood. Some of the motif variants had been reported before in the synovial fluid and blood of reactive arthritis patients, a finding that suggests common disease-initiation mechanisms. The disease-linked clones were reported to be significantly enriched in matched synovial fluid samples from ankylosing spondylitis patients. A TCR beta motif made up of eight highly homologous amino acid variants appeared to be characteristic of blood from ankylosing spondylitis patients.

The TCR sequence derives from a female donor with ankylosing spondylitis or in good health (not recorded which). The material sequenced was blood, either unsorted or a sorted T cell fraction (not recorded which). This receptor chain uses TRBV30 and TRBJ2-1, and TRBD2 matches 12 of the central bases. The nucleotides are TGTGCCTGGGTTGGACTAGCGGGAATTGAGCAGTTCTTC. Translation gives CAWVGLAGIEQFF.